Listed below are T cell receptor beta chains from one sample, sequenced in a study of CD8+ T cells in alopecia areata. Some clones are missing from TCRdb's copy, which holds only in-frame ones; the method was immunoSEQ multiplex PCR. The sample includes roughly 250,000 clones, 50% to 75% of them seen just once. The sequences come from CD4+ T cells sorted from blood, collected around week 52, from a patient treated with tofacitinib. Source of these receptors: a human donor with alopecia areata. Each CDR3 is given with its conserved first and last residue. A D gene is named only where the DNA matches it firmly. Clone size is stated in some rows and not others, as once, few, many or a class when expanded.

clone size | D gene | J gene | V gene | CDR3 protein | CDR3 DNA
. | . | TRBJ1-6 | TRBV2 | CASRPGRGSPLHF | TGTGCCAGCAGGCCCGGACGGGGTTCACCCCTCCACTTT
. | TRBD2 | TRBJ2-7 | TRBV27 | CASRLAGGAYEQYF | TGTGCCAGCCGATTAGCGGGGGGCGCCTACGAGCAGTACTTC
. | TRBD2 | TRBJ2-3 | TRBV6-5 | CASSYGSGGPVGTQYF | TGTGCCAGCAGTTACGGGTCGGGGGGGCCGGTTGGTACGCAGTATTTT
. | . | TRBJ2-3 | TRBV5-1 | CASSLGFTDTQYF | TGCGCCAGCAGCTTGGGGTTCACAGATACGCAGTATTTT
. | TRBD1 | TRBJ2-5 | TRBV5-1 | CASSLGQGIETQYF | TGCGCCAGCAGCTTGGGACAGGGAATAGAGACCCAGTACTTC
. | . | TRBJ1-5 | TRBV29-1 | CSCGDSNQPQHF | TGCAGCTGCGGCGATAGCAATCAGCCCCAGCATTTT
. | . | TRBJ2-3 | TRBV12-5 | CASVPGLPGDTQYF | TGTGCTAGTGTCCCGGGACTCCCGGGGGATACGCAGTATTTT
once | . | TRBJ1-6 | TRBV6-5 | CASSSLGYSPLHF | TGTGCCAGCAGTTCCCTGGGATATTCACCCCTCCACTTT
. | TRBD2 | TRBJ2-7 | TRBV30 | CAWSSGGAYEQYF | TGTGCCTGGAGTAGCGGGGGGGCGTACGAGCAGTACTTC
. | TRBD2 | TRBJ2-1 | TRBV4-2 | CASSQDLAGAYNEQFF | TGTGCCAGCAGCCAAGACCTAGCGGGGGCCTACAATGAGCAGTTCTTC
. | . | TRBJ2-3 | TRBV29-1 | CSVGGESLDTDTQYF | TGCAGCGTTGGGGGGGAGTCGTTGGACACAGATACGCAGTATTTT
. | . | TRBJ2-3 | TRBV29-1 | CSVAGQALREVDTQYF | TGCAGCGTGGCAGGACAGGCCCTCCGGGAGGTAGATACGCAGTATTTT
. | . | TRBJ1-2 | TRBV29-1 | CSVGGTGRYTF | TGCAGCGTTGGAGGGACCGGCCGCTACACCTTC
. | TRBD1 | TRBJ1-1 | TRBV4-3 | CASSGTVNTEAFF | TGCGCCAGCAGCGGGACAGTGAACACTGAAGCTTTCTTT
. | TRBD1 | TRBJ1-1 | TRBV29-1 | CSVGKTGGAGTEAFF | TGCAGCGTTGGGAAGACAGGGGGCGCGGGAACTGAAGCTTTCTTT
. | . | TRBJ2-5 | TRBV30 | CAWSVPAGQETQYF | TGTGCCTGGAGTGTACCGGCAGGCCAAGAGACCCAGTACTTC
. | . | TRBJ2-3 | TRBV2 | CASSGLAGDTQYF | TGTGCCAGCAGTGGGCTAGCCGGAGATACGCAGTATTTT
few | . | TRBJ1-2 | TRBV7-3 | CASSHPGRTVRNYGYTF | TGTGCCAGCAGCCATCCGGGCAGGACAGTCCGTAACTATGGCTACACCTTC
. | . | TRBJ2-7 | TRBV30 | CAWSVNQGEYEQYF | TGTGCCTGGAGTGTTAACCAGGGAGAGTACGAGCAGTACTTC
. | TRBD1 | TRBJ2-7 | TRBV18 | CASSSGTGESYEQYF | TGTGCCAGCTCCTCCGGGACAGGGGAATCCTACGAGCAGTACTTC
. | . | TRBJ2-1 | TRBV27 | CASSWGSPGRLFF | TGTGCCAGCAGTTGGGGTAGTCCGGGACGTTTATTCTTC
. | . | TRBJ2-2 | TRBV30 | CAWSVKGRGTGELFF | TGTGCCTGGAGTGTAAAGGGACGGGGCACCGGGGAGCTGTTTTTT